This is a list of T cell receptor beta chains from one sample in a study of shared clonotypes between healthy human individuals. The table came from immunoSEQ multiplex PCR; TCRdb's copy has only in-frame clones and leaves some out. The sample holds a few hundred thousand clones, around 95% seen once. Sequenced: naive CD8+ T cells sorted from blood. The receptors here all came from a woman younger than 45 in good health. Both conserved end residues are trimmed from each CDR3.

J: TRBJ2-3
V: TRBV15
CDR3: ATSRLSPHLTSTDTQY

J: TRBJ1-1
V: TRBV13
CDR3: ASSFVTVEAF

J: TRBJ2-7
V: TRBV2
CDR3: ASRAGGSSYEQY

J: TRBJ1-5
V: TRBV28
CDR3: ASSFQGGSNQPQH

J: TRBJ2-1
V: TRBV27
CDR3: ASSLWSDRGVSYNEQF

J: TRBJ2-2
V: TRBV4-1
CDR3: ASSQLGGELF

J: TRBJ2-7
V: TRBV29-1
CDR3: SVSQRDSPLSGDSYEQY

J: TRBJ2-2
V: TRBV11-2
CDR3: ASSSHGGINTGELF

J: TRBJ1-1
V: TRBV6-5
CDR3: ASRQGANVPEAF

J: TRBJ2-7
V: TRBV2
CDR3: ASSGSYEQY

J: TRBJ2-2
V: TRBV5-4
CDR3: ASSLAAGELF

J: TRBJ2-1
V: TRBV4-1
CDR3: ASSQERSSGAGNEQF

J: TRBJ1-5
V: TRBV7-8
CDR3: ASSLTGPQPQH

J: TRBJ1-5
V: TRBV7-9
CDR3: ASSSMRGDPALPNQPQH

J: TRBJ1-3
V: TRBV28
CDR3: ASSLPGEGIVNTIY

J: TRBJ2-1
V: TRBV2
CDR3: ASSEALPGQEQF

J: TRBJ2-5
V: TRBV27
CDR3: ASSLSGGRGETQY

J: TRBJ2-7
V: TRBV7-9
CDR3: ASSFSRVGSYEQY

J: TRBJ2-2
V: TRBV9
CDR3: ASSVEAGVPTGELF

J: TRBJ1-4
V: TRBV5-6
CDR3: ASSSGAGEKLF

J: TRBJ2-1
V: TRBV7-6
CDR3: ASSPNPSGNSYNEQF

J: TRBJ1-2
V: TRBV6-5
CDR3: ASTAGFGYGYT

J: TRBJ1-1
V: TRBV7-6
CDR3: ASSLYDGTEAF

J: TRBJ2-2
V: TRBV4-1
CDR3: ASSQGGETTGELF

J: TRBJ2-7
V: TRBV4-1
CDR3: ASSQGGIYEQY

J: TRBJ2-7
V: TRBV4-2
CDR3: ASSQTSGRVDYEQY

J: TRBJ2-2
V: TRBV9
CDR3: ASSVEAYPTGELF

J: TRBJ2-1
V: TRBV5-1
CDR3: ASSFGTGVNEQF

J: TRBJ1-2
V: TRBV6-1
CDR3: ASSEGRNYGYT

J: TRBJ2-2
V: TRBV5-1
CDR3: ASSLAGGELF

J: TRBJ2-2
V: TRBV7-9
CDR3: ASSKGTSMAGELF

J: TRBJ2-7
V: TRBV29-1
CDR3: SAEAGDQTAYEQY

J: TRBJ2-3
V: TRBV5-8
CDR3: ASSPTGQEQY

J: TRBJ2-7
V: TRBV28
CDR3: ASSLRSGLAYEQY

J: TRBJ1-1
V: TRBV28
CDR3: ASNPRDRVGWTEAF

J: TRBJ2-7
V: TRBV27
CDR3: ASSATGGPYEQY

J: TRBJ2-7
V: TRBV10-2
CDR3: ASSLGTVTYEQY

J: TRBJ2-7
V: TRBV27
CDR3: ASSYAPETYEQY

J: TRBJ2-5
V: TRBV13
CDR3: ASSLGPRWGLQETQY

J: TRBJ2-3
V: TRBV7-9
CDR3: ASSLEAVLDRGGNTQY

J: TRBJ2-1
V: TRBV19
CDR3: ASSLLADNEQF

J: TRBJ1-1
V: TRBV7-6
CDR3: ASSSVTGSNTEAF

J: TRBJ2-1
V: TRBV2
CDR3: ASSDRESFNEQF

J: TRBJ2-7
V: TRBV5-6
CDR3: ASSGGQDLLLYEQY

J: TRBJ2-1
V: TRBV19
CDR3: ASSSIAGGIYNEQF

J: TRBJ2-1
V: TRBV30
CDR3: AWSVGRYNEQF

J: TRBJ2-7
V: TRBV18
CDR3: ASSPRGGVRSYEQY

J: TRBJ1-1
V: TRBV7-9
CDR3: ASSHGTVEAF

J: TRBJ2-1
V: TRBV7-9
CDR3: ASSLSSYNEQF

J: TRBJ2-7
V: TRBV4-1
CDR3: ASSQDKAFSSYEQY

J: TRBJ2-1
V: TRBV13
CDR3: ASTLGGGPGYNEQF

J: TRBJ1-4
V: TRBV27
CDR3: ASSLTQGSEKLF